This T cell receptor beta chain was documented in a study of blood T cell repertoires in COVID-19. As for the study in general: Spain, Italy and the United States supplied samples that represented acute and convalescent COVID-19. Sources were T cells, B-cell-depleted T cells, or PBMCs; the material itself was cDNA or gDNA.

Using immunoSEQ multiplex PCR, the repertoire was profiled, and TCRdb retains in-frame clones only, with some absent. The data show 50,000 to 65,000 clones, 70% to 90% seen once. V lost 0 bases and J lost 7, with 9 bases in between. Germline V lookup: CDR1 SGHDN, CDR2 FVKESK. The CDR3 extends over 13 amino acids. In this sample, this clone turned up once. This TCR was sampled from a human donor in a cohort sampled during active COVID-19. The chain links TRBV14 to TRBJ1-2; D not certain. The sequenced sample consisted of peripheral blood. CDR3 in amino acids: CASSQDLLVGYTF. As DNA, the CDR3 is TGTGCCAGCAGCCAAGACCTACTGGTTGGCTACACCTTC.